Each of the 12 T cell receptor beta chains below was sequenced from the same sample in a study of cytomegalovirus exposure and HLA in healthy donors. The PCR contained 60 Vbeta and 13 Jbeta primers. The protocol was immunoSEQ multiplex PCR, while the TCRdb copy is restricted to in-frame clones and leaves out a portion. There are approximately 150,000 clones in the sample; approximately 79% occur only once, and 4.3% lies in the top ten. The sample consisted of PBMCs. The receptors shown here come from a man aged 40-49 years in good health and CMV-seronegative.

The CDR3 here is CASSRGQPNTGELFF. CDR3 sequence (DNA): TGTGCCAGCAGCAGGGGACAGCCGAACACCGGGGAGCTGTTTTTT. The chain couples TRBV6-1 to TRBJ2-2, with TRBD1 matching 7 bases. V lost 6 bases and J lost 0; bases outside the gene matches: 4. This CDR3 contains 15 residues. Looked up from germline, CDR1 is MNHNS and CDR2 is SASEGT.

CDR3 region: CASGQGPSEQYF. The CDR3 DNA sequence: TGTGCCAGCGGACAGGGTCCGAGCGAGCAGTACTTC. This rearrangement joins TRBV6-5 to TRBJ2-7; 8 nucleotides agree with TRBD1. Germline V gives CDR1 MNHEY, CDR2 SVGAGI. This CDR3 has 12 amino acids. V lost 8 bases and J lost 6; bases outside the gene matches: 6.

The CDR3 coding sequence is TGTGCCAGCAGCTTGTTGACAGGGGCCACCGGGGAGCTGTTTTTT. Translation gives CASSLLTGATGELFF. V is TRBV5-6 and J is TRBJ2-2; TRBD1 matches at 8 bases. Germline CDR1 is SGHDT and CDR2 is YYEEEE. The CDR3 contains 15 residues. The junction had 3 bases not matched to a gene; V was cut back by 1 base and J by 4 bases.

The chain recombines TRBV1 with TRBJ2-7; no check of the table's D call, TRBD2, against the DNA was made. TRBV1 is given as a pseudogene. This CDR3 spans 14 amino acids. The chain's CDR3 is CTSTLAGESYEQYF. The CDR3 bases are TGCACCAGCACCCTAGCGGGGGAATCCTACGAGCAGTACTTC.

This clone has a handful of counts. The gene calls are TRBV27 and TRBJ1-5; D gene ambiguous. The CDR3 totals 11 residues. CDR1 is MNHEY and CDR2 is SMNVEV in the germline V gene (reference sequence). The ends were cut back, 5 bases at V and 4 bases at J, with 3 bases in the middle. CDR3: CASSANQPQHF. In DNA form, the CDR3 reads TGTGCCAGCAGTGCGAATCAGCCCCAGCATTTT.

In DNA, the CDR3 is TGCGCCAGTCGGATGGGAGCGGGGGTTACAGATACGCAGTATTTT. This codes for CASRMGAGVTDTQYF. The chain couples TRBV5-1 to TRBJ2-3, with 8 bases fitting TRBD2. V lost 8 bases and J lost 3; bases outside the gene matches: 11. Germline V gives CDR1 SGHRS, CDR2 YFSETQ. This CDR3 has 15 amino acids.

Comments on this clone: The DNA is omitted, as the CDR3 cannot be located on it reliably, and the CDR3 follows TCRdb's listing. The chain has TRBV10-3 and TRBJ1-5; the D call TRBD1 from the table was never checked on the DNA. The CDR3 region is 16 residues in length, termini included. Germline values: CDR1 ENHRY, CDR2 SYGVKD. The CDR3 is CAISTSGQDRNQPQHF.

CDR3 in DNA: TGTGCCAGCAGTGAAGCGAGACAGGGGGACGGGGAGCTGTTTTTT. This sequence encodes CASSEARQGDGELFF. This rearrangement joins TRBV2 to TRBJ2-2, with 9 positions matching TRBD1. The germline gives CDR1 SNHLY, CDR2 FYNNEI. The CDR3 is made up of 15 amino acids. The trim removed 0 bases at V and 7 bases at J, leaving 3 bases unmatched. The whole variable domain, filled in from reference TRBV2 and TRBJ2-2, reads EPEVTQTPSHQVTQMGQEVILRCVPISNHLYFYWYRQILGQKVEFLVSFYNNEISEKSEIFDDQFSVERPDGSNFTLKIRSTKLEDSAMYFCASSEARQGDGELFFGEGSRLTVL.

This clone was seen a few times. The chain is built from TRBV5-1 and TRBJ2-1; 10 bases are shared with TRBD2. Germline loops: CDR1 SGHRS, CDR2 YFSETQ. Trimming took 1 base from V and 7 from J; bases not matched to a gene: 14. The CDR3 totals 18 residues. The CDR3: CASSLTPRTSGGRNEQFF. The CDR3 coding sequence is TGCGCCAGCAGCTTGACGCCCAGGACTAGCGGAGGGAGGAATGAGCAGTTCTTC.

The CDR3 spells CASSLSELRGGGYTF. The DNA of the CDR3 is TGTGCCAGCAGCTTATCGGAGCTAAGGGGCGGCGGCTACACCTTC. The chain links TRBV7-9 to TRBJ1-2; D possibly corresponds to TRBD1 (5 bases). Trimming pared 2 bases from V and 8 bases from J, leaving 18 bases between. Germline V gene data show CDR1 as SEHNR and CDR2 as FQNEAQ (reference sequence). The CDR3 is 15 residues long.

This clone showed up just a few times. The chain couples TRBV7-2 to TRBJ2-4, with D possibly being TRBD2 (6 bases). V lost 7 bases to trimming and J lost 5 bases, with 18 bases between them. CDR3 size: 15 residues. Germline V CDR1 and CDR2: SGHTA, FQGNSA. CDR3 protein: CASTPGFSGQNIQYF. CDR3 coding DNA: TGTGCCAGCACCCCCGGTTTTAGCGGACAAAACATTCAGTACTTC.

The J gene is TRBJ1-2, the V gene TRBV19; 7 bases line up with TRBD1. The CDR3 runs to 14 residues. V lost 6 bases to trimming and J lost 4 bases; unmatched junction nucleotides: 8. CDR1 and CDR2 (germline): LNHDA, SQIVND (reference sequence). Here the CDR3 reads CASSLKRDSYGYTF. In nucleotides, the CDR3 is TGTGCCAGTAGCTTAAAACGGGACAGCTATGGCTACACCTTC. Full variable domain (rest looked up from reference TRBV19 and TRBJ1-2): DGGITQSPKYLFRKEGQNVTLSCEQNLNHDAMYWYRQDPGQGLRLIYYSQIVNDFQKGDIAEGYSVSREKKESFPLTVTSAQKNPTAFYLCASSLKRDSYGYTFGSGTRLTVV.